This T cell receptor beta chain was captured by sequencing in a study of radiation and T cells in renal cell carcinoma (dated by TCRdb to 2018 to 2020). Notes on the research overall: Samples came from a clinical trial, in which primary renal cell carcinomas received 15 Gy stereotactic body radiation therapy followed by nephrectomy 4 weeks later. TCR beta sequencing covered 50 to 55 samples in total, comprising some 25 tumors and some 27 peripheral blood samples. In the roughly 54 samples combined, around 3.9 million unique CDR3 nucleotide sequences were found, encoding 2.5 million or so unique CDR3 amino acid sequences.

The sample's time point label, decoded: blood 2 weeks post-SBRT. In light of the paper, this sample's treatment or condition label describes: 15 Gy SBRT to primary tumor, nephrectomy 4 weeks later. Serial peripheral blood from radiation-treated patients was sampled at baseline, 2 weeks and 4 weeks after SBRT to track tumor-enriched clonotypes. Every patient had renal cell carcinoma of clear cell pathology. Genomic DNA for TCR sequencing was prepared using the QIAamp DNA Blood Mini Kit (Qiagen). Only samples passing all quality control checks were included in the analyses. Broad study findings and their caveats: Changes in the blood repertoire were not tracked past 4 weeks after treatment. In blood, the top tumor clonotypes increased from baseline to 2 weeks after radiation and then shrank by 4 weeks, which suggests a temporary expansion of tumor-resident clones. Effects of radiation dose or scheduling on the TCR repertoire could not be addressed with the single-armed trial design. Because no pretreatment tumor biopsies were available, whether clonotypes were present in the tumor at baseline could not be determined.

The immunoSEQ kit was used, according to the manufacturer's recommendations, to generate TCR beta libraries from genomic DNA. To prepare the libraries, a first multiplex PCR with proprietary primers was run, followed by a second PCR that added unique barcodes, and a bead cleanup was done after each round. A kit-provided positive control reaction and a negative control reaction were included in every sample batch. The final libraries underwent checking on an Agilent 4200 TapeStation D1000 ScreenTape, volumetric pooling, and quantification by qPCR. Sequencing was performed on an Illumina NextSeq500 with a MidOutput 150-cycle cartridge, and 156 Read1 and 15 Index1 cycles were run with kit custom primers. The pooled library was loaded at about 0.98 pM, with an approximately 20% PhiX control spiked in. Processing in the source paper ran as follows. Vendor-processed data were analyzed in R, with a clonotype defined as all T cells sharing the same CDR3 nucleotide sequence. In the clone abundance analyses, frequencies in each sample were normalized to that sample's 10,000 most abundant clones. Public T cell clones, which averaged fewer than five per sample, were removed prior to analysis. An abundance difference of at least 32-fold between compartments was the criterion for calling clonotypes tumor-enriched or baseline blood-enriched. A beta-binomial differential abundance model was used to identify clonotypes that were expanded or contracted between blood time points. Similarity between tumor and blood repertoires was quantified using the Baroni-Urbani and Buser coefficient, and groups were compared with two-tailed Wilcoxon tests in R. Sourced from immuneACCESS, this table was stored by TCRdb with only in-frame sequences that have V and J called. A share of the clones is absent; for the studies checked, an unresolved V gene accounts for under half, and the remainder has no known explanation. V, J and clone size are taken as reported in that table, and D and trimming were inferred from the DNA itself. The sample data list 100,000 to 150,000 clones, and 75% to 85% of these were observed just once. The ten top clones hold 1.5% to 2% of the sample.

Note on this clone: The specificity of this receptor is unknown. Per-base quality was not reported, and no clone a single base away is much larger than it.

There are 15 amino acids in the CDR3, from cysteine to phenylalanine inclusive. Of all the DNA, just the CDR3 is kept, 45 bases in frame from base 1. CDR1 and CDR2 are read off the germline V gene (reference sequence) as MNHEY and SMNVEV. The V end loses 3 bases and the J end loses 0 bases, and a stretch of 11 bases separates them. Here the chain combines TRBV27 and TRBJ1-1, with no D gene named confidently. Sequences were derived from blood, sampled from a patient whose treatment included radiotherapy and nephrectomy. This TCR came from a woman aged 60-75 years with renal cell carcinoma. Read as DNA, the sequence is TGTGCCAGCAGTTTCAGCAGAGTCATGAACACTGAAGCTTTCTTT. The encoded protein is CASSFSRVMNTEAFF.